The rows below give T cell receptor beta chains drawn from one sample of a study of T-cell memory formation after mild COVID-19. TCRdb ran MiXCR on the 5' RACE reads and lists one entry per CDR3 protein. The sample comprises some 300,000 distinct CDR3 sequences, 20% to 25% of which are singletons, and around 20% rests with the top ten. What was sequenced was PBMCs or a T cell subset sorted from them (not recorded which). These receptors originate from a man between 18 and 35 years old who had mild COVID-19 (a few samples of this study predate the infection). Cell type and time point are not known. Each CDR3 is given without its conserved first and last residue. The D gene is left open where the match is weak.

>TRBJ1-1|.|TRBV7-2
ASSLWGASPPGNTEAF
>TRBJ2-5|TRBD2|TRBV5-6
ASSTSPLAGSTQY
>TRBJ2-6|.|TRBV5-1
ASSPGVSGANVLT
>TRBJ1-1|.|TRBV12-3/TRBV12-4
ASSLKWGNTEAF
>TRBJ2-2|.|TRBV4-3
ASSQDPQGSNTGELF
>TRBJ2-7|TRBD1|TRBV3-1
ASTPGQGALYEQY
>TRBJ1-2|TRBD1|TRBV20-1
SARDRDRGHYGYT
>TRBJ1-5|.|TRBV5-5
ASTLGSNQPQH
>TRBJ2-2|TRBD2|TRBV4-1
ASSPGLANTVIGELF
>TRBJ1-1|.|TRBV20-1
SAPPAGSTEAF
>TRBJ2-3|.|TRBV27
ASSLGVDGLPPY
>TRBJ2-7|.|TRBV5-1
ASSLTGNYEQY
>TRBJ2-3|.|TRBV7-3
ASSSDPPRGGLDTQY
>TRBJ2-3|TRBD2|TRBV7-9
ASSVTSGAADTQY
>TRBJ1-2|.|TRBV19
ASSLGQGARDT
>TRBJ2-2|TRBD2|TRBV20-1
SARLAGTGELF
>TRBJ1-5|.|TRBV5-1
ASTKDGYSNQPQH
>TRBJ2-5|.|TRBV24-1
ATSDLVRETQY
>TRBJ2-1|.|TRBV10-2
ASSDELLRDNEQF
>TRBJ2-3|.|TRBV10-2
ASSAGGGVDTQY
>TRBJ1-1|.|TRBV4-1
ASSQDRYGTEAF
>TRBJ2-1|TRBD2|TRBV7-2
ASIITWGGNGNEQF
>TRBJ2-2|.|TRBV5-1
ASSLIGNTGELF
>TRBJ2-5|.|TRBV12-3/TRBV12-4
ASNDGREETQY
>TRBJ2-2|TRBD2|TRBV7-3
ASSLVGAGGTGELF
>TRBJ1-1|.|TRBV7-2
ASSLSWNTEAF
>TRBJ2-3|.|TRBV5-1
ASSSTPPSTDTQY
>TRBJ2-7|TRBD2|TRBV5-1
ASSLIRGGSYEQY
>TRBJ2-1|TRBD2|TRBV5-6
ASSFGGGAPYNEQF
>TRBJ2-3|.|TRBV5-1
ASSLSGAGTSTDTQY
>TRBJ2-3|TRBD2|TRBV5-1
ASSLAGRGAPPDTQY
>TRBJ1-2|.|TRBV7-2
ASSPPGLGYT
>TRBJ2-1|.|TRBV4-3
ASSQESRGATENNEQF
>TRBJ1-4|.|TRBV7-7
ASSLCERVPREKLF
>TRBJ1-3|.|TRBV7-9
ASSLEGSHTIY
>TRBJ2-1|TRBD2|TRBV11-2
ASSLRDSPGGGFYNEQF
>TRBJ1-1|.|TRBV4-2
ASSQDAQGQVRTEAF
>TRBJ2-1|TRBD1|TRBV5-1
ASSLEGAPDEQF
>TRBJ2-7|.|TRBV4-1
ASSRGTVSSYEQY
>TRBJ1-2|.|TRBV6-2/TRBV6-3
ASSYSGTYYGYT
>TRBJ1-6|.|TRBV4-1
ASRKGNSYNSPLH
>TRBJ2-2|.|TRBV5-1
ASTEQGVANTGELF
>TRBJ2-5|TRBD2|TRBV7-3
ASSPLANQETQY
>TRBJ1-1|.|TRBV9
ASSVVSTSFTEAF
>TRBJ1-1|.|TRBV12-3/TRBV12-4
ASSLIGGGRNTEAF
>TRBJ2-3|.|TRBV7-2
ASSFQAGATDTQY
>TRBJ2-5|.|TRBV9
ASSPRRGGQETQY
>TRBJ2-1|TRBD1|TRBV3-1
ASSLGQGDYNEQF